The rows below give T cell receptor beta chains drawn from one sample of a study of response to subunit inactivated influenza vaccine. From the RT-PCR reads, TCRdb called clonotypes with MiXCR, one entry per CDR3 protein. The data show roughly 570,000 distinct CDR3 sequences, with over 10% seen just once and about an eighth held by the top ten. Here the sequenced sample was PBMCs from blood, taken 40 to 50 days after vaccination. The receptors here all came from a middle-aged man who received an inactivated influenza vaccine. Each CDR3 is given with its conserved first and last residue. The order of the fields is clone size, D gene, V gene, J gene, CDR3 protein, CDR3 DNA. The D gene is left open where the match is weak. Where a row states a size, it is once, few, many or the class of an expanded clone; other rows omit it.

>.|.|TRBV5-4|TRBJ1-4
CASSTGQRFEKLFF
TGTGCCAGCAGCACCGGACAGCGATTCGAAAAACTGTTTTTT
>few|.|TRBV5-1|TRBJ1-2
CASSLEGVGYTF
TGCGCCAGCAGCTTGGAGGGGGTTGGCTACACCTTC
>few|.|TRBV29-1|TRBJ1-2
CSVSGPEGLFTF
TGCAGCGTGTCGGGACCTGAAGGTTTATTCACCTTC
>.|TRBD1|TRBV24-1|TRBJ2-3
CATSDFYRGTDTQYF
TGTGCCACCAGTGATTTCTACAGGGGGACAGATACGCAGTATTTT
>.|.|TRBV20-1|TRBJ2-7
CSASGGRGDEQYF
TGCAGTGCTAGCGGTGGCAGGGGGGACGAGCAGTACTTC
>.|TRBD1|TRBV6-2/TRBV6-3|TRBJ2-3
CASSSRGQGSDTQYF
TGTGCCAGCAGTTCAAGGGGACAGGGCTCAGATACGCAGTATTTT
>.|.|TRBV5-1|TRBJ2-5
CASSLEGGRQETQYF
TGCGCCAGCAGCTTGGAAGGTGGGAGGCAAGAGACCCAGTACTTC
>many|.|TRBV6-2/TRBV6-3|TRBJ2-6
CASSYYPPGWLVSGANVLTF
TGTGCCAGCAGTTACTACCCCCCAGGGTGGCTAGTCTCTGGGGCCAACGTCCTGACTTTC
>.|TRBD2|TRBV7-3|TRBJ2-1
CASSQRGAYEQFF
TGTGCCAGCAGCCAGCGGGGGGCGTATGAGCAGTTCTTC
>few|.|TRBV6-2/TRBV6-3|TRBJ1-5
CASRDTYNQPQHF
TGTGCCAGCAGAGACACCTACAATCAGCCCCAGCATTTT
>few|.|TRBV15|TRBJ2-3
CATSRGLTDTQYF
TGTGCCACCAGCAGAGGCCTGACAGATACGCAGTATTTT
>.|.|TRBV7-7|TRBJ2-7
CASSLAPNSYEQYF
TGTGCCAGCAGCTTAGCGCCAAACTCCTACGAGCAGTACTTC
>many|.|TRBV12-3/TRBV12-4|TRBJ2-1
CASNRGMGLGQYNEQFF
TGTGCCAGCAATAGGGGAATGGGGCTGGGACAATACAATGAGCAGTTCTTC
>.|.|TRBV7-8|TRBJ2-7
CASSPALTGLPYEQYF
TGTGCCAGCAGCCCTGCTTTAACAGGGCTACCCTACGAGCAGTACTTC
>.|.|TRBV14|TRBJ2-1
CASSQDRQGEQFF
TGTGCCAGCAGCCAAGATCGGCAGGGTGAGCAGTTCTTC
>.|.|TRBV6-2/TRBV6-3|TRBJ2-1
CASSWAPYSEQFF
TGTGCCAGCAGTTGGGCCCCATATAGTGAGCAGTTCTTC
>.|TRBD2|TRBV4-2|TRBJ2-7
CSSSHGTSAACEQYF
TGTTCCAGCAGCCATGGGACTAGCGCCGCCTGCGAGCAGTACTTC
>.|.|TRBV3-1|TRBJ2-7
CASSNGPYEQYF
TGTGCCAGCAGCAACGGACCCTACGAGCAGTACTTC
>.|TRBD1|TRBV4-3|TRBJ2-7
CASSQVRDRGVGRHYEQYF
TGCGCCAGCAGCCAAGTTCGTGACAGGGGTGTTGGACGCCACTACGAGCAGTACTTC
>few|.|TRBV6-2/TRBV6-3|TRBJ2-1
CASSQKSLRTGQFF
TGTGCCAGCAGCCAGAAATCACTACGAACAGGGCAGTTCTTC
>few|TRBD2|TRBV25-1|TRBJ2-5
CASKRAGGPRETQYF
TGTGCCAGCAAAAGAGCGGGAGGGCCTCGAGAGACCCAGTACTTC
>.|TRBD1|TRBV6-2/TRBV6-3|TRBJ1-1
CATRTEKTGNLNTEAFF
TGTGCCACCAGAACCGAAAAGACAGGGAACCTGAACACTGAAGCTTTCTTT
>few|TRBD2|TRBV6-5|TRBJ2-2
CASSYSWTSGNTGELFF
TGTGCCAGCAGTTACTCCTGGACTAGCGGGAACACCGGGGAGCTGTTTTTT
>many|.|TRBV5-1|TRBJ2-4
CASSTGVGRGKNIQYF
TGCGCCAGCAGCACGGGGGTTGGGAGAGGCAAAAACATTCAGTACTTC
>few|.|TRBV29-1|TRBJ2-7
CSVADGGEQYF
TGCAGCGTGGCTGATGGTGGGGAGCAGTACTTC
>few|.|TRBV4-2|TRBJ2-7
CASSQDWGLDEQYF
TGTGCCAGCAGCCAAGATTGGGGATTAGACGAGCAGTACTTC
>.|TRBD2|TRBV20-1|TRBJ2-7
CSARGGGRTYEQYF
TGCAGTGCTAGAGGCGGCGGGAGGACCTACGAGCAGTACTTC
>.|.|TRBV6-5|TRBJ1-1
CASSYPTTGTLTLNTEAFF
TGTGCCAGCAGTTACCCTACAACAGGGACTTTAACGTTAAACACTGAAGCTTTCTTT
>.|.|TRBV6-1|TRBJ1-3
CASTKGGLGNTIYF
TGTGCCAGCACTAAGGGGGGACTTGGAAACACCATATATTTT
>.|TRBD1|TRBV5-6|TRBJ2-1
CASSLADRVYNEQFF
TGTGCCAGCAGCTTGGCGGACAGGGTGTACAATGAGCAGTTCTTC
>many|.|TRBV9|TRBJ2-3
CASSRRIGTDTQYF
TGTGCCAGCAGCCGGCGAATAGGCACAGATACGCAGTATTTT
>.|.|TRBV29-1|TRBJ2-7
CSAGRFNEQYF
TGCAGCGCTGGGAGGTTCAACGAGCAGTACTTC
>few|.|TRBV6-5|TRBJ2-7
CASSSPRGDEQYF
TGTGCCAGCAGTTCCCCCAGGGGGGACGAGCAGTACTTC
>many|TRBD2|TRBV12-3/TRBV12-4|TRBJ2-1
CASGTSKYNEQFF
TGTGCCAGTGGGACTAGCAAATACAATGAGCAGTTCTTC
>few|TRBD1|TRBV6-5|TRBJ1-2
CASSYVTGGHYGYTF
TGTGCCAGCAGTTACGTTACAGGGGGCCACTATGGCTACACCTTC
>few|.|TRBV29-1|TRBJ2-5
CSVEGRFQETQYF
TGCAGCGTTGAGGGACGGTTCCAAGAGACCCAGTACTTC
>many|.|TRBV5-1|TRBJ2-3
CASSLAALKSTDTQYF
TGCGCCAGCAGCTTGGCGGCTTTGAAGAGCACAGATACGCAGTATTTT
>.|.|TRBV10-3|TRBJ2-7
CAISEFDSYEQYF
TGTGCCATCAGTGAGTTCGACTCCTACGAGCAGTACTTC
>few|TRBD2|TRBV7-8|TRBJ2-7
CASSLGTSVEQYF
TGTGCCAGCAGCTTAGGGACTAGCGTCGAGCAGTACTTC
>few|.|TRBV7-3|TRBJ2-1
CASSLEGINEQFF
TGTGCCAGCAGCTTAGAGGGGATCAATGAGCAGTTCTTC